Following are 8 T cell receptor beta chains from one sample sequenced in a study of T cells in Graves' hyperthyroidism and ophthalmopathy. Template material for amplifying TCR beta CDR3 regions consisted of RNA transcripts. In the first-round RT-PCR of the TCR CDR3, the HTBI primer set was used. Each CDR3 protein is one row after TCRdb ran MiXCR on the multiplex PCR reads. Of a few hundred thousand distinct CDR3 sequences listed, around a sixth were seen once; the top ten hold 35% to 50%. The sample was blood. These receptors all stem from a man between 18 and 29 years old with Graves' ophthalmopathy.

The table lists this clonotype with many counts. This rearrangement joins TRBV7-3 to TRBJ2-7; 14 positions agree with TRBD2. Germline-derived CDR1 and CDR2 are SGHTA and FQGTGA. The V segment lost 5 bases and the J segment 6 bases; nucleotides outside the gene matches: 12. This CDR3 is 17 amino acids long. CDR3 protein: CASSSLLGTSGGVEQYF. As DNA, the CDR3 is TGTGCCAGCAGCAGCTTATTAGGGACTAGCGGGGGAGTCGAGCAGTACTTC.

This clonotype was found a few times. The chain carries TRBV7-8 and TRBJ2-7, with 11 positions matching TRBD1. Germline lookup yields CDR1 SGHVS and CDR2 FQNEAQ. The CDR3 contains 17 residues. Unmatched junction bases numbered 12, after V lost 3 bases and J lost 5 bases. As DNA, the CDR3 is TGTGCCAGCAGCTTCAAAACGTGGGACAGGGGGGTAAACGAGCAGTACTTC. Protein: CASSFKTWDRGVNEQYF.

J is TRBJ1-2 and V is TRBV7-9, with 8 bases identical to TRBD1. Losses at the gene ends were 11 bases for V and 6 bases for J; bases not matched to a gene: 11. Per germline, CDR1 SEHNR and CDR2 FQNEAQ (reference sequence). The CDR3 sequence is 13 residues long. CDR3 region: CAGSSQGAHGYTF. The CDR3 nucleotides read TGTGCCGGTTCTTCCCAGGGGGCTCATGGCTACACCTTC.

This clonotype was detected ten times or more. This sequence joins TRBV13 and TRBJ2-1; D gene unclear. Germline-derived CDR1 and CDR2 are PRHDT and FYEKMQ (reference sequence). This CDR3 spans 18 amino acids. The V end lost 2 bases, the J end lost 0 bases, and 17 bases lay between the germline ends. The CDR3 here is CASSLQLENLASYNEQFF. CDR3 bases: TGTGCCAGCAGCTTACAGCTTGAGAACTTGGCCTCCTACAATGAGCAGTTCTTC.

Details on this clonotype: This could be a read error, since a much larger clone is one nucleotide away. J is TRBJ2-2 and V is TRBV9; D perhaps matches TRBD2 (6 bases). The germline gives CDR1 SGDLS, CDR2 YYNGEE. V lost 0 bases, J lost 3 bases, and 6 bases lay in between. This CDR3 has 14 residues. For the CDR3, the DNA is TGTGCCAGCAGCGTAGGGGGGGACACCGGGGAGCTGTTTTTT. Translation gives CASSVGGDTGELFF.

With respect to this clonotype: A clone one base away is much larger, so this may be a read error. The chain has TRBV6-2 or TRBV6-3 and TRBJ2-6; D gene unclear. This CDR3 spans 19 amino acids. Germline lookup yields CDR1 MNHEY and CDR2 SVGEGT. Trimming removed 6 bases from V and 2 bases from J, with 23 bases in between. The chain's CDR3 is CASSPYAPTRVAGANVLTF. CDR3 nucleotide sequence: TGTGCCAGCAGCCCTTATGCCCCCACTCGGGTCGCTGGGGCCAACGTCCTGACTTTC.

V usage is TRBV29-1 and J usage is TRBJ2-1; D tentatively reads TRBD1 or TRBD2 (7 bases each). The CDR3 totals 14 residues. Germline values: CDR1 SQVTM, CDR2 ANQGSEA. Trimming shortened V by 4 bases and J by 3 bases, and 13 bases separated the two germline ends. The CDR3 region is CSVAGGDDYNEQFF. The DNA of the CDR3 is TGCAGCGTTGCAGGGGGGGATGACTACAATGAGCAGTTCTTC.

The V gene is TRBV4-2, the J gene TRBJ2-1; D is ambiguous. The V gene's germline CDR1 is LGHNA and CDR2 YNFKEQ. The CDR3 length is 16 residues. V lost 1 base and J 4 bases, leaving 14 bases between the germline ends. The CDR3 DNA is TGTGCCAGCAGCCAAGTTGTGCGCTCCCCGTACAATGAGCAGTTCTTC. Residues: CASSQVVRSPYNEQFF.